This T cell receptor beta chain originates from a study of cytomegalovirus exposure and HLA in healthy donors. Whole-study results and caveats: The study put roughly 160 TCR beta chains on its list as cytomegalovirus-associated. With high specificity and sensitivity, the classifier reportedly diagnosed cytomegalovirus status.

As concerns this clone: What it binds is unknown.

Sequencing was performed with immunoSEQ multiplex PCR; in TCRdb, only in-frame clones are kept and a portion is missing. The sample lists 90,000 or so clones, around 85% seen once, with 20% to 25% in the top ten. Trimming shortened V by 0 bases and J by 8 bases, and 8 bases separated the two germline ends. CDR3 size: 12 residues. The germline V gene has CDR1 SGDLS and CDR2 YYNGEE. This clonotype originated in a man younger than 35 in good health and CMV-seropositive. The sequenced material came from PBMCs. The genes are TRBV9 and TRBJ1-1, with D perhaps matching TRBD1 (6 bases). The DNA for the CDR3 is TGTGCCAGCAGCGTAGATGGACAGGAAGCTTTCTTT. It specifies CASSVDGQEAFF. The entire variable domain, with the rest obtained from reference TRBV9 and TRBJ1-1, is as follows: DSGVTQTPKHLITATGQRVTLRCSPRSGDLSVYWYQQSLDQGLQFLIQYYNGEERAKGNILERFSAQQFPDLHSELNLSSLELGDSALYFCASSVDGQEAFFGQGTRLTVV.